Listed below are T cell receptor beta chains from one sample, sequenced in a study of molecular identifiers for immune sequencing clone quantification. MiXCR, applied by TCRdb to the PCR reads, yields one record per CDR3 protein. Here the sample spans about 640,000 distinct CDR3 sequences, nearly 20% being singletons. Sequencing used naive CD8+ T cells from blood, with Jurkat cell RNA spiked in. All receptors come from a human donor in good health. Some libraries in this study had Jurkat cell RNA spiked in. Each CDR3 is given with its conserved first and last residue. The order of the fields is CDR3 DNA, CDR3 protein, clone size, D gene, J gene, V gene, CDR3 length. D genes are given only for firm matches. The size field is filled for only some rows; it gives once, few, many or a size class.

CDR3 DNA: TGTGCCAGCAAAACCACCCCGGGGCCCGATACGCAGTATTTT
CDR3 protein: CASKTTPGPDTQYF
clone size: many
D gene: NA
J gene: TRBJ2-3
V gene: TRBV2
CDR3 length: 14

CDR3 DNA: TGCAGCGTTGAACTAGCGGGGGTGTACCAAGAGACCCAGTACTTC
CDR3 protein: CSVELAGVYQETQYF
clone size: many
D gene: TRBD2
J gene: TRBJ2-5
V gene: TRBV29-1
CDR3 length: 15

CDR3 DNA: TGTGCCATCAGTGAATCCCCCGGGACAGCCTCCTACGAGCAGTACTTC
CDR3 protein: CAISESPGTASYEQYF
clone size: few
D gene: TRBD1
J gene: TRBJ2-7
V gene: TRBV10-3
CDR3 length: 16

CDR3 DNA: TGCGCCAGCAGCCAGCACCGGGACGTAGAGACCCAGTACTTC
CDR3 protein: CASSQHRDVETQYF
clone size: many
D gene: NA
J gene: TRBJ2-5
V gene: TRBV4-1
CDR3 length: 14

CDR3 DNA: TGTGCCAGCAGCTTAGCCTCAGATTATATCCGCCCCGGGGAGCTGTTTTTT
CDR3 protein: CASSLASDYIRPGELFF
clone size: many
D gene: NA
J gene: TRBJ2-2
V gene: TRBV7-9
CDR3 length: 17

CDR3 DNA: TGTGCCAGCAGCCGGGGGGCTAGCGGGGGGTATGAAGAGACCCAGTACTTC
CDR3 protein: CASSRGASGGYEETQYF
clone size: NA
D gene: TRBD2
J gene: TRBJ2-5
V gene: TRBV5-6
CDR3 length: 17

CDR3 DNA: TGCGCCAGCAGCAACCGGGACAGGATGTACGAGCAGTACTTC
CDR3 protein: CASSNRDRMYEQYF
clone size: many
D gene: TRBD1
J gene: TRBJ2-7
V gene: TRBV4-1
CDR3 length: 14

CDR3 DNA: TGTGCCAGCAGCCAAGAAGAAACTAGCGGGAGCGTCAAAAACATTCAGTACTTC
CDR3 protein: CASSQEETSGSVKNIQYF
clone size: NA
D gene: TRBD2
J gene: TRBJ2-4
V gene: TRBV4-2
CDR3 length: 18

CDR3 DNA: TGTGCCCAAAATGGGCTAGACACGGAGGGTACGCAGTATTTT
CDR3 protein: CAQNGLDTEGTQYF
clone size: many
D gene: NA
J gene: TRBJ2-3
V gene: TRBV2
CDR3 length: 14

CDR3 DNA: TGTGCCAGCAGGCCGGATAGGGGTGGTGGGGCCAACGTCCTGACTTTC
CDR3 protein: CASRPDRGGGANVLTF
clone size: NA
D gene: NA
J gene: TRBJ2-6
V gene: TRBV28
CDR3 length: 16

CDR3 DNA: TGTGCCAGCAGCTGGGGAGTAGCGAGCCAAGAGACCCAGTACTTC
CDR3 protein: CASSWGVASQETQYF
clone size: many
D gene: NA
J gene: TRBJ2-5
V gene: TRBV7-9
CDR3 length: 15

CDR3 DNA: TGCAGTGCTAGAGATATGAACACAGATACGCAGTATTTT
CDR3 protein: CSARDMNTDTQYF
clone size: many
D gene: NA
J gene: TRBJ2-3
V gene: TRBV20-1
CDR3 length: 13

CDR3 DNA: TGTGCCACGACTAGCGGGAGTACGGAGCAGTTCTTC
CDR3 protein: CATTSGSTEQFF
clone size: many
D gene: TRBD2
J gene: TRBJ2-1
V gene: TRBV6-6
CDR3 length: 12

CDR3 DNA: TGTGCCAGCACCTACCCGACAGGGGGACGAGAGCAGTACTTC
CDR3 protein: CASTYPTGGREQYF
clone size: many
D gene: TRBD1
J gene: TRBJ2-7
V gene: TRBV27
CDR3 length: 14

CDR3 DNA: TGCAGTGCTAGAGGACTAGAGAAATCCTACGAGCAGTACTTC
CDR3 protein: CSARGLEKSYEQYF
clone size: many
D gene: NA
J gene: TRBJ2-7
V gene: TRBV20-1
CDR3 length: 14

CDR3 DNA: TGCGCCAGCAGCTTTTTATCCTGCAATGAGCAGTTCTTC
CDR3 protein: CASSFLSCNEQFF
clone size: NA
D gene: NA
J gene: TRBJ2-1
V gene: TRBV5-1
CDR3 length: 13

CDR3 DNA: TGTGCCGCGGGGCTACCAGGGGCCGTCTACGAGCAGTACTTC
CDR3 protein: CAAGLPGAVYEQYF
clone size: NA
D gene: NA
J gene: TRBJ2-7
V gene: TRBV27
CDR3 length: 14

CDR3 DNA: TGCAGTGCTAGAGAATGGACTAGCGGGGGACCAGAGACCCAGTACTTC
CDR3 protein: CSAREWTSGGPETQYF
clone size: few
D gene: TRBD2
J gene: TRBJ2-5
V gene: TRBV20-1
CDR3 length: 16

CDR3 DNA: TGTGCCATCAGTGCAGAGGGGGCCAGCACAGATACGCAGTATTTT
CDR3 protein: CAISAEGASTDTQYF
clone size: NA
D gene: TRBD1
J gene: TRBJ2-3
V gene: TRBV10-3
CDR3 length: 15

CDR3 DNA: TGTGCCAGCAGCTTGGATGGCAGCCTCTACGAGCAGTACTTC
CDR3 protein: CASSLDGSLYEQYF
clone size: many
D gene: NA
J gene: TRBJ2-7
V gene: TRBV5-6
CDR3 length: 14

CDR3 DNA: TGTGCCAGCGGTTACTCGACTAGCGGGGGGGCCGGGGAGCTGTTTTTT
CDR3 protein: CASGYSTSGGAGELFF
clone size: NA
D gene: TRBD2
J gene: TRBJ2-2
V gene: TRBV6-5
CDR3 length: 16

CDR3 DNA: TGTGCCAGTAGCATAGGACCTAATGAGCAGTTCTTC
CDR3 protein: CASSIGPNEQFF
clone size: many
D gene: NA
J gene: TRBJ2-1
V gene: TRBV19
CDR3 length: 12

CDR3 DNA: TGTGCCACCAGGAACGAGGAGGACAGGGGCCACACCGGGGAGCTGTTTTTT
CDR3 protein: CATRNEEDRGHTGELFF
clone size: few
D gene: TRBD1
J gene: TRBJ2-2
V gene: TRBV15
CDR3 length: 17

CDR3 DNA: TGCGCCAGCAGTGTGGGCGGAGGGGGCGGAAACATTCAGTACTTC
CDR3 protein: CASSVGGGGGNIQYF
clone size: many
D gene: NA
J gene: TRBJ2-4
V gene: TRBV10-2
CDR3 length: 15

CDR3 DNA: TGTGCCTGGAGTGTAGCAGGGCACCCCCACAATGAGCAGTTCTTC
CDR3 protein: CAWSVAGHPHNEQFF
clone size: many
D gene: NA
J gene: TRBJ2-1
V gene: TRBV30
CDR3 length: 15

CDR3 DNA: TGTGCCAGCAGTTCCCTGACATTCCCCTATAATTCGCCCCTCCACTTT
CDR3 protein: CASSSLTFPYNSPLHF
clone size: few
D gene: NA
J gene: TRBJ1-6
V gene: TRBV28
CDR3 length: 16

CDR3 DNA: TGTGCCAGCAGCTTTGCAGGGCTCCATTATGGCTACACCTTC
CDR3 protein: CASSFAGLHYGYTF
clone size: NA
D gene: NA
J gene: TRBJ1-2
V gene: TRBV7-9
CDR3 length: 14

CDR3 DNA: TGCGCCATTGCGGCAGTGTATAGGGGCTACACCTTC
CDR3 protein: CAIAAVYRGYTF
clone size: few
D gene: NA
J gene: TRBJ1-2
V gene: TRBV23-1
CDR3 length: 12

CDR3 DNA: TGTGCCAGCAGCTTGACCCCATCTTTGGGGGGCGCCTACTATGGCTACACCTTC
CDR3 protein: CASSLTPSLGGAYYGYTF
clone size: few
D gene: NA
J gene: TRBJ1-2
V gene: TRBV11-2
CDR3 length: 18